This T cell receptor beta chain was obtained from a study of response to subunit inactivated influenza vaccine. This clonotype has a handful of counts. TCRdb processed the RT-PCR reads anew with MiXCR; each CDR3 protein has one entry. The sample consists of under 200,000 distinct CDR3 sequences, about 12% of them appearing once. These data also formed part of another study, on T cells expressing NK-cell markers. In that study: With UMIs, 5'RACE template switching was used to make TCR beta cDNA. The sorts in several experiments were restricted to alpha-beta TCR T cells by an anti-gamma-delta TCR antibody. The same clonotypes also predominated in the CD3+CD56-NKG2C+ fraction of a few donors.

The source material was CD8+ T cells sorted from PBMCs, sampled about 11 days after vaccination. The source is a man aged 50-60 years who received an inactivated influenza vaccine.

CDR3 residues: CASREGPSGSLPRNIQYF. DNA for the CDR3: TGTGCCAGCAGAGAGGGGCCTAGCGGGAGTCTACCAAGGAACATTCAGTACTTC. This sequence joins TRBV5-6 and TRBJ2-4, with 10 bases that match TRBD2. This CDR3 comprises 18 residues. The V and J ends lost 5 bases and 7 bases, in that order; junction bases with no gene match: 18. Germline V gene data show CDR1 as SGHDT and CDR2 as YYEEEE.